This section outlines one TCR beta chain sequence together with its context. Its antigen is as yet unknown. Sequencing was done on patients that had shown CD8+CD57+ cell expansion by flow cytometry. The study sampled blood from patients who had received no therapy. These data come from a study of CD8+CD57+ T cells in acquired aplastic anemia. Study summary: Sorted CD4+ plus CD8+ cells gave DNA averaging about 3.2 ug.

Broader study findings: The number of CD8+ CDR3 sequences shared by patients and controls was roughly 30. Any difference that existed in CD8+ Simpson's diversity between patients and controls was not significant.

TCR beta VDJ combinations and CDR3 sequences were profiled from genomic DNA. Each CDR3 protein is one row after TCRdb ran MiXCR on the reads. This table holds around 430,000 distinct CDR3 sequences, around a third found once. The source is a human donor with aplastic anemia. Sequencing used sorted CD4+, CD8+, or CD8+CD57+ T cells (not recorded which) from PBMCs.

This CDR3 is CASSEVEVQYF. CDR3 nucleotide sequence: TGTGCCAGCAGTGAGGTGGAGGTCCAGTACTTC. The V gene is TRBV25-1, the J gene TRBJ2-5, with TRBD2 as a possible D gene (5 bases). V was trimmed by 3 bases and J by 10 bases, leaving 9 bases between them. Germline V gene lookup returns CDR1 MGHDK and CDR2 SYGVNS. The CDR3 extends over 11 amino acids.